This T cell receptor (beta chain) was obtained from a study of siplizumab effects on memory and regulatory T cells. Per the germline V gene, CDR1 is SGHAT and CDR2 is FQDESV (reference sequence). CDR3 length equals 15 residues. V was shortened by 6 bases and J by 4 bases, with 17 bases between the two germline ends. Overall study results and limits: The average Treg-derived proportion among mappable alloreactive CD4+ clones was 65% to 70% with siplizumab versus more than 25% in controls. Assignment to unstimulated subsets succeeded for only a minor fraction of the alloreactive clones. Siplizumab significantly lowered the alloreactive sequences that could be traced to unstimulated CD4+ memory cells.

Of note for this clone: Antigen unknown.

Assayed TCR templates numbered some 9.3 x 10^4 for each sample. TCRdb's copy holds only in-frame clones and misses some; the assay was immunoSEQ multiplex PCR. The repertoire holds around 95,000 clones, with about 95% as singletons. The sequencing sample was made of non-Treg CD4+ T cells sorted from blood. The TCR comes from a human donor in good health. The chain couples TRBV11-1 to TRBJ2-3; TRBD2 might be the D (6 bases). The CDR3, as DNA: TGTGCCAGCAGGCCGACCGGGAGAGGGCCAGATACGCAGTATTTT. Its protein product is CASRPTGRGPDTQYF.